This TCR beta chain originates from a study of metastatic and nonmetastatic thyroid tumors. TCRdb re-clonotyped the PCR reads through MiXCR. Among 25,000 to 35,000 clones listed, approximately 25% were seen once. Germline CDR1 and CDR2: LGHNA and YNFKEQ. The CDR3 spans 17 residues. The trim removed 1 base at V and 1 base at J, leaving 7 bases unmatched. This clone showed up many times. Among the patients, none had received any treatment before thyroid surgery. The V and J genes are TRBV4-2 and TRBJ2-1, with TRBD2 identical over 7 bases. The source is a female donor with papillary thyroid cancer or a benign thyroid nodule (not recorded which). Some clones in this sample may be carry-over from other donors' samples. The sequenced material came from blood. The CDR3 here is CASSQVRPGGSYNEQFF. In nucleotides, the CDR3 is TGTGCCAGCAGCCAAGTGAGGCCCGGGGGGTCCTACAATGAGCAGTTCTTC.